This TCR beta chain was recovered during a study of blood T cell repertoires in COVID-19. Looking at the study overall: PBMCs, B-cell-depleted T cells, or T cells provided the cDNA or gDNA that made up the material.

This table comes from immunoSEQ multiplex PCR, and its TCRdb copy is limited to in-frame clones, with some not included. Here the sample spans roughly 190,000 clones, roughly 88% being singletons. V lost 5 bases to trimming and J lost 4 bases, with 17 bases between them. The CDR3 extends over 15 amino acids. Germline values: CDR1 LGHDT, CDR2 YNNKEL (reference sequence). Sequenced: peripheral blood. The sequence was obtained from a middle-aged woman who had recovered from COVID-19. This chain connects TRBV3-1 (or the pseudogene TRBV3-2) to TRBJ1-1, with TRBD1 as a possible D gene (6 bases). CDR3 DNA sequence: TGTGCCAGCAGCTCGGTAACAGGGAGGGGCACTGAAGCTTTCTTT. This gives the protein CASSSVTGRGTEAFF.